A selection of T cell receptor beta chains follows, all from one sample in a study of T-cell reconstitution after alpha-beta-depleted transplantation in children. TCRdb re-analysed the PCR reads in MiXCR, keeping a single row per CDR3 protein. The data hold 250,000 to 300,000 distinct CDR3 sequences, with roughly 8.2% observed a single time. This material consisted of peripheral blood, taken 360 days after TCRalphabeta/CD19-depleted stem cell transplant. The receptors derive from a female patient under 10 years old who had a stem cell transplant for Fanconi anemia, so the T cells may come from the graft donor. CDR3s include the opening cysteine and the closing phenylalanine or tryptophan. D genes are given only for firm matches. Clone size, where shown, is once, few, many, or a class for clones that have expanded.

V gene	J gene	D gene	clone size	CDR3 protein	CDR3 DNA
TRBV18	TRBJ1-1	TRBD1	many	CASSPGTDREAFF	TGTGCCAGCTCACCCGGGACAGACCGTGAAGCTTTCTTT
TRBV7-8	TRBJ1-2	-	few	CASSLWGYDGYTF	TGTGCCAGCAGCTTGTGGGGGTATGATGGCTACACCTTC
TRBV6-5	TRBJ2-3	-	many	CASSYSTRGSDTQYF	TGTGCCAGCAGTTACTCGACCAGGGGATCCGATACGCAGTATTTT
TRBV27	TRBJ2-7	-	few	CANKGYEQYF	TGTGCCAACAAGGGTTACGAGCAGTACTTC
TRBV7-2	TRBJ2-1	TRBD2	many	CASSLAAGDYNEQFF	TGTGCCAGCAGCTTAGCAGCGGGGGACTACAATGAGCAGTTCTTC
TRBV12-5	TRBJ1-1	TRBD1	-	CASGIQGVGTEAFF	TGTGCTAGTGGTATCCAGGGGGTTGGAACTGAAGCTTTCTTT
TRBV5-1	TRBJ2-7	-	many	CASSLAVGYHEQYF	TGCGCCAGCAGCTTGGCAGTGGGTTACCACGAGCAGTACTTC
TRBV7-8	TRBJ2-2	-	many	CASSLIATANTGELFF	TGTGCCAGCAGCTTAATAGCCACCGCGAACACCGGGGAGCTGTTTTTT
TRBV20-1	TRBJ1-1	-	-	CSALEGGNTEAFF	TGCAGTGCCCTCGAGGGGGGGAACACTGAAGCTTTCTTT
TRBV12-3/TRBV12-4	TRBJ2-1	-	many	CASRRLVPGSYNEQFF	TGTGCCAGCCGCCGTCTGGTCCCCGGCTCCTACAATGAGCAGTTCTTC
TRBV25-1	TRBJ1-2	-	-	CASSPLVGGYTF	TGTGCCAGCAGTCCCTTGGTAGGAGGCTACACCTTC
TRBV5-1	TRBJ1-2	-	-	CASSLQGGYTF	TGCGCCAGCAGCTTACAGGGTGGCTACACCTTC
TRBV18	TRBJ1-1	TRBD1	-	CASSPLYPQGARNTEAFF	TGTGCCAGCTCACCACTCTATCCCCAGGGGGCGAGGAACACTGAAGCTTTCTTT
TRBV9	TRBJ2-1	-	few	CASSDRLVNPYNEQFF	TGTGCCAGCAGCGACAGACTAGTTAATCCCTACAATGAGCAGTTCTTC
TRBV4-3	TRBJ2-1	-	few	CASSQDGGWQYNEQFF	TGCGCCAGCAGCCAAGATGGGGGCTGGCAGTACAATGAGCAGTTCTTC
TRBV5-1	TRBJ2-5	-	many	CASSLGRSVETQYF	TGCGCCAGCAGCTTGGGGCGGAGTGTGGAGACCCAGTACTTC
TRBV6-1	TRBJ2-3	-	-	CASTIEKGTDTQYF	TGTGCCAGCACAATTGAAAAAGGGACAGATACGCAGTATTTT
TRBV12-3/TRBV12-4	TRBJ2-4	-	-	CASSLGVTGSNIQYF	TGTGCCAGCAGTTTAGGAGTGACAGGCTCAAACATTCAGTACTTC
TRBV11-1	TRBJ2-7	-	-	CASSSPVTIDGQGFYEQYF	TGTGCCAGCAGCTCCCCGGTAACCATCGATGGACAAGGCTTCTACGAGCAGTACTTC
TRBV11-2	TRBJ1-1	-	-	CASSSSQAFF	TGTGCCAGCAGCTCTTCACAAGCTTTCTTT
TRBV2	TRBJ2-1	TRBD1	-	CASRTLGRQGEGNEQFF	TGTGCCAGCAGGACGCTCGGGCGACAGGGTGAGGGCAATGAGCAGTTCTTC
TRBV5-1	TRBJ2-7	TRBD2	many	CASSSLGRGYEQYF	TGCGCCAGCAGCTCATTAGGGAGGGGATACGAGCAGTACTTC
TRBV5-1	TRBJ1-3	TRBD1	-	CASSLGTGDSYGNTIYF	TGCGCCAGCAGCTTAGGGACAGGGGACTCCTATGGAAACACCATATATTTT
TRBV7-8	TRBJ1-2	TRBD1	-	CASSLVVGTAGGGYTF	TGTGCCAGCAGCTTAGTAGTGGGGACAGCCGGTGGGGGCTACACCTTC
TRBV7-9	TRBJ1-2	-	many	CASSSIYGYTF	TGTGCCAGCAGCTCCATCTATGGCTACACCTTC
TRBV18	TRBJ1-4	-	many	CASSPPVGEGGPEELFF	TGTGCCAGCTCACCACCGGTAGGCGAGGGAGGACCTGAAGAACTGTTTTTT
TRBV12-3/TRBV12-4	TRBJ1-2	TRBD1	few	CASSFRMGTGTSGYTF	TGTGCCAGCAGTTTTAGGATGGGGACAGGCACGAGTGGCTACACCTTC
TRBV14	TRBJ2-5	-	many	CASITNPEQGTQDQETQYF	TGTGCCAGCATCACAAACCCCGAGCAGGGAACACAGGACCAAGAGACCCAGTACTTC
TRBV18	TRBJ2-7	-	many	CASSHLNRGQYF	TGTGCCAGCTCACATTTGAACCGGGGGCAGTACTTC
TRBV6-5	TRBJ2-1	TRBD2	many	CASSRLANYNEQFF	TGTGCCAGCAGCCGACTAGCGAACTACAATGAGCAGTTCTTC
TRBV6-1	TRBJ1-2	TRBD1	few	CASSRDRGSDGYTF	TGTGCCAGCAGCCGGGACAGGGGAAGCGATGGCTACACCTTC
TRBV20-1	TRBJ1-5	-	many	CSATLPNQPQHF	TGCAGTGCGACGCTACCTAATCAGCCCCAGCATTTT
TRBV12-3/TRBV12-4	TRBJ1-5	-	many	CASSLAGGTQPQHF	TGTGCCAGCAGTTTAGCAGGGGGTACTCAGCCCCAGCATTTT
TRBV11-3	TRBJ1-2	-	few	CASSYEGLRGYTF	TGTGCCAGCAGCTACGAGGGACTTCGTGGCTACACCTTC
TRBV7-9	TRBJ1-6	-	many	CASGVSSYNSPLHF	TGTGCCAGCGGAGTAAGCTCCTATAATTCACCCCTCCACTTT
TRBV3-1	TRBJ1-6	-	-	CASSRNRYGNSPLHF	TGTGCCAGCAGCCGCAACCGATATGGTAATTCACCCCTCCACTTT
TRBV18	TRBJ1-1	-	few	CASSPRPATGAFF	TGTGCCAGCTCACCACGCCCGGCAACGGGAGCTTTCTTT
TRBV7-2	TRBJ1-2	-	many	CASSIRTPAYGYTF	TGTGCCAGCAGCATCCGTACCCCAGCCTATGGCTACACCTTC
TRBV5-1	TRBJ2-7	-	few	CASSLSLISYEQYF	TGCGCCAGCAGCTTGTCTCTTATCTCCTACGAGCAGTACTTC
TRBV10-3	TRBJ2-7	-	few	CAISDQGLVNYEQYF	TGTGCCATCAGTGATCAAGGGCTAGTGAACTACGAGCAGTACTTC
TRBV5-6	TRBJ1-2	-	few	CASSFKEYGYTF	TGTGCCAGCAGCTTTAAAGAATATGGCTACACCTTC